This T cell receptor (beta chain) stems from a study of T-cell memory formation after mild COVID-19 (dated by TCRdb to the early 2020s). About the study as a whole: TCR sequence clusters from the two donors were found to be largely donor specific. In a couple of donors, T-cell clones that expanded and contracted after mild COVID-19 were followed by sequencing TCRalpha and TCRbeta repertoires longitudinally. The cohort was made up of two young adult volunteers, one female and one male, who were previously healthy.

This clonotype has more than one count but fewer than ten. It lacks a known antigen. The record has no base qualities; no much larger clone is one base away. For sequencing, an Illumina NovaSeq 6000 was employed. TCRalpha and TCRbeta cDNA libraries were constructed by 5'RACE with constant-segment primers, with sample barcodes and unique molecular identifiers being introduced. RNA was extracted from every sample with Trizol reagent. Library amplification was performed in two PCR steps, and a second sample barcode and Illumina TruSeq adapters were introduced in the second step. Libraries were sequenced on an Illumina NovaSeq with 2 x 150 bp paired-end reads. The paper's data handling went like this. The reads were demultiplexed and collapsed into UMI-guided consensus sequences using migec v1.2.7. Using mixcr v2.1.11, the UMI consensuses were aligned to TRA and TRB V and J templates and assembled into clonotypes. Clonotypes were classified as expanded or contracted when called significant by both edgeR and NoisET, with noise models trained on biological replicates. For edgeR calls, the cutoffs were a false discovery rate-adjusted p below 0.01 and a log2 fold-change threshold of 1. PCA with hierarchical clustering of max-normalized trajectories of the 1000 most abundant clonotypes was used as exploratory dynamics analysis. Separately sequenced CD4+ and CD8+ repertoires were used to assign the CD4 or CD8 phenotype of responding clones. TCRdb's own reprocessing of the public reads used fastp at Q25 and MiXCR and kept productive beta chains. Every entry covers one CDR3 protein and lists the most common genes and DNA from its rows. The V and J calls, along with clone size, are taken from TCRdb and not from the paper's own processing. The sample contains a few hundred thousand distinct CDR3 sequences, under 25% of them found a single time. Around 13% of the sample is taken by the ten largest.

The CDR3 sequence holds 15 residues, the cysteine and phenylalanine included. Here the CDR3 DNA is all that survives: 45 bases in frame from base 1. Per the germline V gene (reference sequence), DFQATT is the CDR1 and SNEGSKA is the CDR2. Trimming takes 0 bases from V and 5 bases from J, and the germline ends sit 11 bases apart. PBMCs were isolated by Ficoll-Paque density gradient centrifugation. General conclusions and limits of the study: The detection of some responding clones in pre-infection memory suggests that pre-existing cross-reactive memory T cells joined the SARS-CoV-2 response. The second-wave clones that peaked on day 37 were not confirmed to be SARS-CoV-2 specific. Contracting CD4+ clones turned up mainly in the CM and EM memory subsets, whereas EMRA was where CD8+ clones were enriched. Only two mild cases were covered in the study, and larger cohorts including severe cases with pre-infection samples were considered necessary. Balanced CD4/CD8 phenotypes were observed for clones contracting from day 15 to 85, whereas a bias towards CD4+ was observed for a second wave of clones expanding from day 15 to 37.

The clonotype originates from an adult woman who had mild COVID-19 (a few samples of this study predate the infection). The sample titles of this study are shuffled in the database, so cell type and time point are left out; the donor was told from shared clones. The V gene is TRBV20-1 and the J gene is TRBJ2-6; TRBD1 is perhaps the D gene, given 5 matching bases. The sample was PBMCs or a T cell subset sorted from them (not recorded which). The CDR3 protein sequence reads: CSARDLTAWANVLTF. At the DNA level, the sequence is TGCAGTGCTAGAGATTTGACAGCTTGGGCCAACGTCCTGACTTTC.